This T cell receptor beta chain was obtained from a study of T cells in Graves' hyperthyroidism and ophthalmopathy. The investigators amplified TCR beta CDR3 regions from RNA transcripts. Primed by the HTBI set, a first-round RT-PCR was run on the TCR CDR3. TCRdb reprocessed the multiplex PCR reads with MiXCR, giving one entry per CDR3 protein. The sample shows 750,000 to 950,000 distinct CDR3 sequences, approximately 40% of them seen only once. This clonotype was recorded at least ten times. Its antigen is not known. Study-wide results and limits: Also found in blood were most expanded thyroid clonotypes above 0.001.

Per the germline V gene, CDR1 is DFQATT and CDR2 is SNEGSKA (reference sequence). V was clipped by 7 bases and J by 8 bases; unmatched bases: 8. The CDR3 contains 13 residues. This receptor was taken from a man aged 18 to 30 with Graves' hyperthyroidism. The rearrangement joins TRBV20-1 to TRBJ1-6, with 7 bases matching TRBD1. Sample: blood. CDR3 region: CSVLRQGHSPLHF. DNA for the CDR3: TGCAGTGTTCTACGACAGGGACATTCACCCCTCCACTTT.